Below are 32 T cell receptor beta chains sequenced from a single sample in a study of blood T cell repertoires in COVID-19. Method: immunoSEQ multiplex PCR; TCRdb's copy keeps in-frame clones and lacks some. Of 95,000 to 100,000 clones in the sample, approximately 87% were seen once. What was sequenced was peripheral blood. These TCRs come from a woman between 25 and 40 years old with acute or convalescent COVID-19.

This clone is classed as medium-sized. V is TRBV25-1 and J is TRBJ2-1, with 7 bases aligning to TRBD1. Trimming removed 5 bases from V and 2 bases from J; junction bases left unmatched: 3. CDR1 and CDR2 from the germline V gene are MGHDK and SYGVNS. This CDR3 contains 14 residues. For the CDR3, the DNA is TGTGCCAGCAGTCAGACAGGGCCCTACAATGAGCAGTTCTTC. Translation gives CASSQTGPYNEQFF.

DNA of the CDR3: TGTGCCAGTAGTAGAGGACAGCAGGGGCAGTTCTTC. Its translation is CASSRGQQGQFF. This chain joins TRBV19 and TRBJ2-1; the D gene is possibly TRBD1 (6 bases). Germline CDR1 and CDR2: LNHDA and SQIVND (reference sequence). The CDR3 totals 12 residues. Trimming shortened V by 4 bases and J by 12 bases, and 13 bases separated the two germline ends.

The gene calls are TRBV6-5 and TRBJ2-4; D perhaps matches TRBD1 (6 bases). Per germline, CDR1 MNHEY and CDR2 SVGAGI. CDR3 length equals 14 residues. V was pared by 6 bases and J by 12 bases, with 21 bases between. CDR3 in DNA: TGTGCCAGCAGGTCCCAGGGGACATGGAATAATCAGTACTTC. It is translated as CASRSQGTWNNQYF.

In its sample, this clone was seen once. The chain combines TRBV5-1 with TRBJ1-2, with 8 bases that match TRBD1. J was trimmed by 6 bases and V by 0 bases; bases with no gene match: 7. Germline-derived CDR1 and CDR2 are SGHRS and YFSETQ. The CDR3 is made up of 15 amino acids. This chain's CDR3 is CASSLEAGGIDGYTF. DNA for the CDR3: TGCGCCAGCAGCTTGGAGGCAGGGGGCATCGATGGCTACACCTTC.

A few counts support this clone. V usage is TRBV6-5 and J usage is TRBJ1-2; 7 nucleotides line up with TRBD1. The CDR3 runs 15 residues. Germline values: CDR1 MNHEY, CDR2 SVGAGI. The V and J ends lost 5 bases and 8 bases, in that order; junction bases with no gene match: 14. Here the CDR3 DNA reads TGTGCCAGCAGTCCGGAAGGGGGCTACCCCCGGGGCTACACCTTC. It yields the protein CASSPEGGYPRGYTF.

This chain connects TRBV11-2 to TRBJ2-1; 13 bases fit TRBD2. V was pared by 4 bases and J by 10 bases, with 10 bases of the junction left unmatched. The CDR3 has 16 amino acids. Germline CDR1 reads SGHAT; CDR2 reads FQNNGV. CDR3 sequence reads: CASSSWTSGGFVEQFF. In DNA form, the CDR3 reads TGTGCCAGCAGCTCCTGGACTAGCGGGGGATTTGTAGAGCAGTTCTTC.

The CDR3 coding sequence is TGTGCCAGCAGCCTCCTTGGGGGCTCATTTTCACCCCTCCACTTT. This gives the protein CASSLLGGSFSPLHF. The chain joins TRBV14 to TRBJ1-6, with a weak D call TRBD1 (6 bases). Germline V gene sequence: CDR1 SGHDN, CDR2 FVKESK. The CDR3 spans 15 residues. Trimming took 4 bases from V and 9 from J, leaving 16 bases between them.

The chain uses TRBV29-1 and TRBJ2-3, with 7 bases aligning to TRBD2. CDR3 length equals 15 residues. Germline V gene sequence: CDR1 SQVTM, CDR2 ANQGSEA. V trimming: 2 bases; J trimming: 3 bases; junction bases outside the gene matches: 8. The CDR3 loop reads CSVELGGYETDTQYF. DNA for the CDR3: TGCAGCGTTGAATTGGGAGGGTATGAAACAGATACGCAGTATTTT.

The chain uses TRBV7-8 and TRBJ2-7, with D perhaps matching TRBD2 (5 bases). The CDR3 is 15 amino acids. CDR1 and CDR2 from the germline V gene are SGHVS and FQNEAQ. V was pared by 4 bases and J by 3 bases, with 16 bases between. In DNA form, the CDR3 reads TGTGCCAGCAGCTACTCAGCGGCGCCCAACTACGAGCAGTACTTC. Translation gives CASSYSAAPNYEQYF.

The J gene is TRBJ2-7, the V gene TRBV4-2, with a possible D match to TRBD2 (7 bases). This CDR3 contains 15 residues. Germline V lookup: CDR1 LGHNA, CDR2 YNFKEQ. V lost 1 base and J lost 4, with 14 bases in between. The CDR3 loop reads CASSQVGGARYEQYF. The CDR3 region has the DNA TGTGCCAGCAGCCAAGTTGGGGGGGCCCGTTACGAGCAGTACTTC.

The J gene is TRBJ1-1, the V gene TRBV28, with D possibly matching TRBD1 (5 bases). The CDR3 runs to 13 residues. CDR1 MDHEN and CDR2 SYDVKM come from the germline V gene. The V and J ends lost 8 bases and 11 bases respectively, with 21 bases between them. The CDR3 DNA reads TGTGCCAGCGGCCTATTGGCGGGGGGTGAGGCTTTCTTT. Translated, it gives CASGLLAGGEAFF. The full variable domain, completed using reference TRBV28 and TRBJ1-1, is DVKVTQSSRYLVKRTGEKVFLECVQDMDHENMFWYRQDPGLGLRLIYFSYDVKMKEKGDIPEGYSVSREKKERFSLILESASTNQTSMYLCASGLLAGGEAFFGQGTRLTVV.

The chain combines TRBV15 with TRBJ2-1; tentative D call: TRBD2 (5 bases). V was cut by 1 base and J by 10 bases, with 5 bases left in between. CDR1 and CDR2 (germline): LNHNV, YYDKDF (reference sequence). The CDR3 sequence is 11 residues long. In nucleotides, the CDR3 is TGTGCCACCAGCAGAGGAGGGGAGCAGTTCTTC. Amino acids: CATSRGGEQFF.

Turning to this clone: Its ends do not fully match the called genes, so a read error is possible. The chain links TRBV4-2 to TRBJ2-1; a possible D gene is TRBD1 (6 bases). CDR1 and CDR2 (germline): LGHNA, YNFKEQ. The CDR3 totals 14 residues. In nucleotides, the CDR3 is TGTGCCAGCAGCCAAGGGACAGCCTACAGTGAGCAGTTCTTC. Translation gives CASSQGTAYSEQFF.

This sequence joins TRBV12-3 or TRBV12-4 and TRBJ2-7; TRBD2 matches 7 bases. This CDR3 spans 12 amino acids. Trimming removed 3 bases from V and 7 bases from J; junction bases left unmatched: 3. The DNA of the CDR3 is TGTGCCAGCAGTTTCGCGGGGGAAGAGCAGTACTTC. Its translation is CASSFAGEEQYF.

The chain is built from TRBV5-6 and TRBJ1-4, with a weak D call TRBD1 (5 bases). Trimming pared 3 bases from V and 0 bases from J, leaving 9 bases between. The CDR3 contains 15 residues. Germline V lookup: CDR1 SGHDT, CDR2 YYEEEE. The CDR3 sequence is CASSSPTATNEKLFF. In DNA, the CDR3 is TGTGCCAGCAGCTCACCGACAGCAACTAATGAAAAACTGTTTTTT.

This clone was seen only a few times. This chain links TRBV28 with TRBJ1-6; 10 bases are a match to TRBD1. The CDR3 totals 15 residues. Trimming removed 4 bases from V and 14 bases from J; junction bases left unmatched: 11. The germline V gene encodes CDR1 MDHEN and CDR2 SYDVKM. Here the CDR3 reads CASSSQGAGTGALHF. CDR3 DNA sequence: TGTGCCAGCAGTTCCCAGGGGGCCGGGACAGGGGCCCTCCACTTT.

V usage is TRBV9 and J usage is TRBJ1-5; 10 nucleotides agree with TRBD1. Trimming cost V 2 bases and J 3 bases; bases outside gene matches: 2. The CDR3 runs 15 residues. Germline CDR1 SGDLS, CDR2 YYNGEE. The CDR3 loop reads CASSVGTGANQPQHF. The CDR3 DNA follows: TGTGCCAGCAGCGTCGGGACAGGGGCCAATCAGCCCCAGCATTTT.

The chain uses TRBV4-1 and TRBJ1-3; D might be TRBD1 (6 bases). V was trimmed by 1 base and J by 2 bases, leaving 9 bases between them. This CDR3 has 15 residues. Germline CDR1 is MGHRA and CDR2 is YSYEKL. CDR3 coding DNA: TGCGCCAGCAGCCAAGTACAGGGAGCTGGAAACACCATATATTTT. Its translation is CASSQVQGAGNTIYF.

The gene calls are TRBV10-1 and TRBJ1-1; no clear D gene. The CDR3 has 13 amino acids. The V end was cut by 4 bases, the J end by 10 bases, with 16 bases between. Germline CDR1 and CDR2: WNHNN and SYGVQD (reference sequence). The CDR3 DNA is TGCGCCAGCAGTGCTACAGCGGGTTTTGTAGCTTTCTTT. Its protein is CASSATAGFVAFF.

V and J are TRBV28 and TRBJ1-2; weak D call: TRBD1 (5 bases). CDR1 is MDHEN, CDR2 SYDVKM, per germline. The germline V and J ends were trimmed by 2 bases and 8 bases, with 12 bases remaining between them. The CDR3 spans 13 residues. The CDR3 protein is CASSLSGARGYTF. In DNA, the CDR3 is TGTGCCAGCAGTTTAAGCGGGGCCAGAGGCTACACCTTC.

The rearrangement uses TRBV5-4 and TRBJ2-7, with TRBD1 matching over 8 bases. CDR3 length: 13 amino acids. CDR1 is SGHNT, CDR2 YYREEE, per germline (reference sequence). After removal of 4 bases from V and 6 bases from J, the junction contained 6 bases not matched to a gene. This CDR3 reads CASSLDRAGEQYF. The CDR3 DNA reads TGTGCCAGCAGCCTGGACAGGGCCGGCGAGCAGTACTTC.

The rearrangement joins TRBV6-5 to TRBJ2-7, with 8 positions matching TRBD1. The CDR3 loop spans 16 amino acids. Germline CDR1 is MNHEY and CDR2 is SVGAGI. V shed 2 bases, J shed 2 bases, and the junction held 8 bases outside the gene matches. Written as DNA, the CDR3 is TGTGCCAGCAGTTACCATAGGACAGGGAAAGCCTACGAGCAGTACTTC. Translating gives CASSYHRTGKAYEQYF.

V is TRBV11-3 and J is TRBJ2-6; 10 bases are a match to TRBD1. J was trimmed by 0 bases and V by 5 bases; bases with no gene match: 4. The CDR3 contains 17 residues. The germline CDR1 and CDR2 sequences are SGHNT and YENEEA. The DNA of the CDR3 is TGTGCCAGCAGCCTGAGGACAGGGGGCTCTGGGGCCAACGTCCTGACTTTC. Residues: CASSLRTGGSGANVLTF.

The rearrangement uses TRBV6-6 and TRBJ1-5, with a tentative D call TRBD1 (5 bases). Trimming took off 5 bases at V and 1 base at J, with 18 bases between the two ends. Germline CDR1 MNHNY, CDR2 SVGAGI (reference sequence). The CDR3 is 17 residues long. The CDR3: CASSRDSPMGSNQPQHF. Written as DNA, the CDR3 is TGTGCCAGCAGTCGGGACTCACCCATGGGAAGCAATCAGCCCCAGCATTTT.

The chain combines TRBV19 with TRBJ1-5; possible D gene TRBD1, 6 bases. The CDR3 covers 16 residues. Germline CDR1 reads LNHDA; CDR2 reads SQIVND (reference sequence). V was clipped by 6 bases and J by 3 bases, with 18 bases between them. CDR3 sequence (DNA): TGTGCCAGTAGCCGCCTTCCAGGACAGTTCAATCAGCCCCAGCATTTT. Translation gives CASSRLPGQFNQPQHF. Based on the CDR3 plus reference TRBV19 and TRBJ1-5, the full variable domain is DGGITQSPKYLFRKEGQNVTLSCEQNLNHDAMYWYRQDPGQGLRLIYYSQIVNDFQKGDIAEGYSVSREKKESFPLTVTSAQKNPTAFYLCASSRLPGQFNQPQHFGDGTRLSIL.

This sequence joins TRBV4-1 and TRBJ1-2, with a weak D call TRBD1 (5 bases). CDR1 is MGHRA, CDR2 YSYEKL, per germline. The CDR3 contains 15 residues. Trimming took 0 bases from V and 0 from J, leaving 8 bases between them. The CDR3 bases are TGCGCCAGCAGCCAAGACGTGGGGCCTAACTATGGCTACACCTTC. Encoded protein: CASSQDVGPNYGYTF.

The chain combines TRBV3-1 (or the pseudogene TRBV3-2) with TRBJ1-1; TRBD1 matches at 8 bases. This CDR3 comprises 15 residues. With 1 base clipped from V and 6 bases from J, the junction kept 7 bases outside the gene matches. CDR1 and CDR2 (germline): LGHDT, YNNKEL (reference sequence). CDR3 DNA: TGTGCCAGCAGCCAAGCAGGGGGCCGAAGGGCTGAAGCTTTCTTT. This translates into CASSQAGGRRAEAFF.

V is TRBV5-5 and J is TRBJ2-3; tentative D call: TRBD1 (5 bases). This CDR3 has 15 residues. V was clipped by 2 bases and J by 1 base, with 11 bases between them. The germline V gene encodes CDR1 SGHKS and CDR2 YYEKEE (reference sequence). CDR3: CASSFEGVGTDTQYF. Here the CDR3 DNA reads TGTGCCAGCAGCTTTGAAGGGGTGGGCACAGATACGCAGTATTTT.

This clone was detected a few times. The chain joins TRBV18 to TRBJ1-5; D is perhaps TRBD1 (5 bases). Germline CDR1 reads KGHSH; CDR2 reads LQKENI. The CDR3 has 16 residues. V was shortened by 3 bases and J by 0 bases, with 12 bases between the two germline ends. The CDR3 is CASSPRQTNSNQPQHF. CDR3 in DNA: TGTGCCAGCTCACCTAGACAGACAAATAGCAATCAGCCCCAGCATTTT. The full variable domain, rest sourced from reference TRBV18 and TRBJ1-5, is NAGVMQNPRHLVRRRGQEARLRCSPMKGHSHVYWYRQLPEEGLKFMVYLQKENIIDESGMPKERFSAEFPKEGPSILRIQQVVRGDSAAYFCASSPRQTNSNQPQHFGDGTRLSIL.

This clone was detected a few times. The chain is built from TRBV6-2 or TRBV6-3 and TRBJ2-7, with D perhaps matching TRBD1 (5 bases). This CDR3 spans 13 amino acids. The germline V gene encodes CDR1 MNHEY and CDR2 SVGEGT. V was trimmed by 1 base and J by 5 bases, leaving 9 bases between them. This CDR3 is CASSYLRGNEQYF. CDR3 coding DNA: TGTGCCAGCAGTTACTTAAGGGGCAACGAGCAGTACTTC.

The V call is TRBV10-2, the J call TRBJ2-1, with 8 nucleotides matching TRBD2. J gave up 5 bases and V 8 bases, and 11 bases lay outside the gene matches. Germline CDR1 is WSHSY and CDR2 is SAAADI. The CDR3 contains 15 residues. The CDR3 sequence is CASRIGLALNNEQFF. CDR3 DNA sequence: TGCGCCAGCCGGATTGGACTAGCCCTTAACAATGAGCAGTTCTTC.

The rearrangement joins TRBV4-2 to TRBJ1-4, with a possible D match to TRBD1 (5 bases). V lost 0 bases, J lost 0 bases, and 14 bases lay in between. Germline CDR1 and CDR2: LGHNA and YNFKEQ. The CDR3 is made up of 18 amino acids. The CDR3: CASSQDPPGPATNEKLFF. CDR3 DNA: TGTGCCAGCAGCCAAGACCCCCCAGGGCCCGCAACTAATGAAAAACTGTTTTTT.